This TCR beta chain derives from a study of Graves' ophthalmopathy and Graves' hyperthyroidism. Researchers took RNA transcripts and amplified TCR beta CDR3 regions from them. Second-round multiplex PCR came after a first-round RT-PCR that employed HTBI primers. TCRdb ran MiXCR on the multiplex PCR reads and lists one entry per CDR3 protein. This sample has about 210,000 distinct CDR3 sequences, with roughly 27% found just once. The sequenced material came from peripheral blood. This sequence originates from a man aged 50-59 years with Graves' ophthalmopathy.

The CDR3 sequence: CASSLASLYEQYF. The CDR3 bases are TGTGCCAGCAGCTTAGCCTCACTCTACGAGCAGTACTTC. V gene TRBV7-2 combines with J gene TRBJ2-7; D remains ambiguous. Germline CDR1 SGHTA, CDR2 FQGNSA. Trimming cost V 0 bases and J 3 bases, with 6 bases left between them. The length of the CDR3 is 13 residues.